Sequencing of this T cell receptor beta chain was carried out in a study of a mutant IDH1 vaccine in newly diagnosed glioma. Assay used: immunoSEQ multiplex PCR; TCRdb lists only in-frame clones, some missing. The sample records around 78,000 clones, 85% being singletons. Worth noting for this clone: No antigen is known for it.

Trimming pared 0 bases from V and 1 base from J, leaving 9 bases between. Germline V gives CDR1 LGHNA, CDR2 YNFKEQ. CDR3 length equals 16 residues. Stated time point: week 23, last vaccination. All doses held 300 ug of mutant IDH1 20-mer peptide, with topical imiquimod. This receptor was taken from a man aged 25 to 40 with glioma. Some clones in this sample may be carry-over from other donors' samples. The chain links TRBV4-2 to TRBJ2-2; D not certain. The specimen was PBMCs, collected from a glioma patient whose treatment included an IDH1 peptide vaccine. The CDR3 nucleotides read TGTGCCAGCAGCCAAGATTCTGAGGAGAACACCGGGGAGCTGTTTTTT. Its translation: CASSQDSEENTGELFF.